A selection of T cell receptor beta chains follows, all from one sample in a study of regulatory T cells in long-lasting Graves disease. A single record per CDR3 protein comes from TCRdb applying MiXCR to the multiplex PCR reads. This sample carries 200,000 to 250,000 distinct CDR3 sequences, 20% to 25% of them seen once, and the ten largest clones take about 15%. This specimen was peripheral blood mononuclear cells (PBMCs), taken at new diagnosis, from a patient treated with antithyroid drugs. These receptors were collected from a female donor with Graves disease. CDR3s include the opening cysteine and the closing phenylalanine or tryptophan. A D gene is named only where the DNA matches it firmly. Not all rows give a size; the values are once, few, many and, for expanded clones, a class.

TGTGCCAGCAGCTTACATCCCCAAGGTTTCCAGGGCGGGCTTGATACGCAGTATTTT,CASSLHPQGFQGGLDTQYF,.,TRBJ2-3,TRBV7-2,.
TGTGCCAGCAGCCGGACAGGGGCCATGGGGGAGACCCAGTACTTC,CASSRTGAMGETQYF,TRBD1,TRBJ2-5,TRBV7-3,.
TGTGCCAGTAGTTGGGCTGGAAGCTCCTACGAGCAGTACTTC,CASSWAGSSYEQYF,.,TRBJ2-7,TRBV19,few
TGTGCCAGCAGTGAAAGGTATGGGGACTCCAATCAGCCCCAGCATTTT,CASSERYGDSNQPQHF,.,TRBJ1-5,TRBV2,many
TGTGCCAGCAGCTTAAGAGGGGGCAATCAGCCCCAGCATTTT,CASSLRGGNQPQHF,.,TRBJ1-5,TRBV13,many
TGTGCCAGCAGTTTGGTGACGGCTGCAACTAATGAAAAACTGTTTTTT,CASSLVTAATNEKLFF,.,TRBJ1-4,TRBV28,many
TGTGCCAGCTCACCTACGCGGGCGCATCAGAACACTGAAGCTTTCTTT,CASSPTRAHQNTEAFF,.,TRBJ1-1,TRBV18,many
TGCAGTGCGGACTATACTAGCGGGGGGAACACCGGGGAGCTGTTTTTT,CSADYTSGGNTGELFF,TRBD2,TRBJ2-2,TRBV20-1,.
TGTGCCAGCGCGAGACCGAACTATGGCTACACCTTC,CASARPNYGYTF,.,TRBJ1-2,TRBV6-2/TRBV6-3,.
TGTGCCAGCTCCAGGGAGTACGGCACAGATACGCAGTATTTT,CASSREYGTDTQYF,.,TRBJ2-3,TRBV6-4,.
TGTGCCAGCAGCCTACACCCCTACAATGAGCAGTTCTTC,CASSLHPYNEQFF,.,TRBJ2-1,TRBV11-2,.
TGCAGTGCTGGGACAGGGGGGAGGGTGACCCAGTACTTC,CSAGTGGRVTQYF,TRBD1,TRBJ2-5,TRBV20-1,many
TGTGCCAGCAGCGAGCCGGGGTACACTGAAGCTTTCTTT,CASSEPGYTEAFF,.,TRBJ1-1,TRBV7-2,many
TGTGCCAGCAGCCCTGGAGGGAATGAGCAGTTCTTC,CASSPGGNEQFF,.,TRBJ2-1,TRBV9,many
TGTGCCAGCAGTGAACGGAGTCAGCCCCAGCATTTT,CASSERSQPQHF,.,TRBJ1-5,TRBV6-1,many
TGTGCCAGCAGCGCCCGCCGGGACAGGGGGATGAATGAGCAGTTCTTC,CASSARRDRGMNEQFF,TRBD1,TRBJ2-1,TRBV7-9,.
TGTGCCAGCAGCCAGACAGGGTATCGGGATGAAGCTTTCTTT,CASSQTGYRDEAFF,TRBD1,TRBJ1-1,TRBV6-2/TRBV6-3,many
TGTGCCATCAGTGAGTTCCCGGAGAATTCTGGAAACACCATATATTTT,CAISEFPENSGNTIYF,.,TRBJ1-3,TRBV10-3,.
TGTGCCAGCAGCCCCGCCGGACAGGGTTTGGGCACAGATACGCAGTATTTT,CASSPAGQGLGTDTQYF,TRBD1,TRBJ2-3,TRBV6-1,many
TGCAGTGCTAGAGATCTCACGGGGGGTCGGGGCAATGAGCAGTTCTTC,CSARDLTGGRGNEQFF,TRBD2,TRBJ2-1,TRBV20-1,many
TGCAGTGCTAGAGGTCATAAGCGGGGGCAAGAGACCCAGTACTTC,CSARGHKRGQETQYF,TRBD2,TRBJ2-5,TRBV20-1,many
TGCAGTGCTAGAGTGGGGGGGCCGGAGACCCAGTACTTC,CSARVGGPETQYF,.,TRBJ2-5,TRBV20-1,many
TGCAGTGCTAGCCCACCTGCAGGGAAAAGCGACGAGCAGTACTTC,CSASPPAGKSDEQYF,.,TRBJ2-7,TRBV20-1,.
TGTGCCAGCAGTGACCAAGGACAGGGGAGCTCTTACAATGAGCAGTTCTTC,CASSDQGQGSSYNEQFF,TRBD1,TRBJ2-1,TRBV6-1,.
TGTGCCAGCAGTTACTCGTCCTTTGGGGCCAACGTCCTGACTTTC,CASSYSSFGANVLTF,.,TRBJ2-6,TRBV6-5,many
TGTGCCAGCAGCTCCACCGGGACTAGCGGGAGTACAGCAGATACGCAGTATTTT,CASSSTGTSGSTADTQYF,TRBD2,TRBJ2-3,TRBV7-2,many
TGCAGTGCTGCAGGGACAGGAGACATTCAGTACTTC,CSAAGTGDIQYF,TRBD1,TRBJ2-4,TRBV20-1,.
TGCGCCAGCAGCACTATACCGGGTGACAGGGAAAACACTTTT,CASSTIPGDRENTF,TRBD1,TRBJ1-4,TRBV5-1,many
TGCAGTGCTAGAGACGGCGATAGCACAGATACGCAGTATTTT,CSARDGDSTDTQYF,.,TRBJ2-3,TRBV20-1,many
TGTGCCAGCAGCTCGACAGGAGCGGAGGAGACCCAGTACTTC,CASSSTGAEETQYF,.,TRBJ2-5,TRBV7-3,many
TGTGCCAGCAGCTTAAATCACGGATGGGGTAAACTGTTTTTT,CASSLNHGWGKLFF,.,TRBJ1-4,TRBV11-2,many
TGTGCCATCAGTGTTTCAGGGGCGACTTCCTATGGCTACACCTTC,CAISVSGATSYGYTF,.,TRBJ1-2,TRBV10-3,many
TGTGCTAGTGGTTTGCGTCCGGGCAATGAGCAGTTCTTC,CASGLRPGNEQFF,.,TRBJ2-1,TRBV12-5,many
TGTGCCAGCAGCTTATCCCGGGACAGCCTTTACAATGAGCAGTTCTTC,CASSLSRDSLYNEQFF,TRBD1,TRBJ2-1,TRBV7-2,.
TGTGCCAGCAGTTATTGGGATGAAGCTTTCTTT,CASSYWDEAFF,.,TRBJ1-1,TRBV28,.
TGTGCCAGCAGCGCTTTTGCCGGGTCCGAGAACACTGAAGCTTTCTTT,CASSAFAGSENTEAFF,.,TRBJ1-1,TRBV9,.
TGCGCCAGCAGCCAAGATGGAAATTCCGGGGAGCTGTTTTTT,CASSQDGNSGELFF,.,TRBJ2-2,TRBV4-3,.
TGTGCCAGCAGCTTATCGACAGGGAGAACAGATACGCAGTATTTT,CASSLSTGRTDTQYF,TRBD1,TRBJ2-3,TRBV7-3,.
TGTGCCAGCAGCCCTTGGACTAGCGAGGGCTACGAGCAGTACTTC,CASSPWTSEGYEQYF,TRBD2,TRBJ2-7,TRBV11-3,many
TGCGCCAGCATTGGGACAGGGGGGGACAATGAGCAGTTCTTC,CASIGTGGDNEQFF,TRBD1,TRBJ2-1,TRBV6-2/TRBV6-3,.
TGTGCCAACAGCTGGGGCGTTGGCACTGAAGCTTTCTTT,CANSWGVGTEAFF,.,TRBJ1-1,TRBV11-3,.